The 18 T cell receptor beta chains presented below share a single source sample, sequenced in a study of blood T cell repertoires in COVID-19. Method: immunoSEQ multiplex PCR; TCRdb's copy keeps in-frame clones and lacks some. The profile shows roughly 43,000 clones, nearly 70% of them singletons. Material: peripheral blood. These receptors were collected from a man aged 80 or over with acute or convalescent COVID-19.

The chain employs TRBV7-9 and TRBJ2-7; a possible D gene is TRBD2 (7 bases). This CDR3 contains 15 residues. The germline V gene has CDR1 SEHNR and CDR2 FQNEAQ (reference sequence). V was clipped by 3 bases and J by 5 bases, with 17 bases between them. The CDR3 loop reads CASSLGGPPVDEQYF. The CDR3 nucleotides read TGTGCCAGCAGCTTGGGGGGGCCTCCGGTCGACGAGCAGTACTTC.

The J gene is TRBJ2-7, the V gene TRBV27, with a weak D call TRBD1 (6 bases). Per germline, CDR1 MNHEY and CDR2 SMNVEV (reference sequence). The V end was cut by 0 bases, the J end by 6 bases, with 9 bases between. The CDR3 runs to 13 residues. As DNA, the CDR3 is TGTGCCAGCAGTTTATCGCAGGGGCCCGAGCAGTACTTC. Translated: CASSLSQGPEQYF.

The V call is TRBV5-1, the J call TRBJ2-2; possible D gene TRBD1, 6 bases. Trimming removed 4 bases from V and 3 bases from J, with 13 bases in between. This CDR3 has 15 residues. Germline CDR1 and CDR2: SGHRS and YFSETQ. The CDR3 protein is CASSARRQDTGELFF. The CDR3 DNA is TGCGCCAGCAGCGCAAGAAGACAGGACACCGGGGAGCTGTTTTTT. Full variable domain (rest looked up from reference TRBV5-1 and TRBJ2-2): KAGVTQTPRYLIKTRGQQVTLSCSPISGHRSVSWYQQTPGQGLQFLFEYFSETQRNKGNFPGRFSGRQFSNSRSEMNVSTLELGDSALYLCASSARRQDTGELFFGEGSRLTVL.

This chain connects TRBV27 to TRBJ1-1; 8 bases map to TRBD1. The V gene's germline CDR1 is MNHEY and CDR2 SMNVEV (reference sequence). V was clipped by 9 bases and J by 4 bases; unmatched bases: 7. The CDR3 is 13 amino acids. The CDR3 sequence is CASGQGLGTEAFF. The CDR3 bases are TGTGCCAGTGGACAGGGTTTAGGCACTGAAGCTTTCTTT.

This clone was recorded a few times. V is TRBV10-2 and J is TRBJ2-7, with 12 positions matching TRBD2. V lost 8 bases and J lost 1; bases outside the gene matches: 3. The V gene's germline CDR1 is WSHSY and CDR2 SAAADI. This CDR3 has 14 amino acids. CDR3 region: CASGGLAGSYEQYF. The CDR3 region has the DNA TGCGCCAGCGGGGGACTAGCGGGTTCCTACGAGCAGTACTTC.

The J gene is TRBJ1-1, the V gene TRBV7-8, with D tentatively TRBD1 (5 bases). This CDR3 has 16 amino acids. CDR1 is SGHVS, CDR2 FQNEAQ, per germline. Trimming shortened V by 4 bases and J by 1 base, and 16 bases separated the two germline ends. CDR3 nucleotides: TGTGCCAGCAGCTACGAAGGCAGGGTGGAGAACACTGAAGCTTTCTTT. Residues: CASSYEGRVENTEAFF.

The chain has TRBV6-5 and TRBJ2-6; D gene uncertain. The V gene's germline CDR1 is MNHEY and CDR2 SVGAGI. This CDR3 is built from 15 residues. Trimming left V 6 bases short and J 1 base short, with 10 bases between. Here the CDR3 DNA reads TGTGCCAGCAGCACCTGGGCGTCTGGGGCCAACGTCCTGACTTTC. The encoded protein is CASSTWASGANVLTF.

The V gene is TRBV5-1, the J gene TRBJ1-1, with D tentatively TRBD1 (6 bases). Germline-derived CDR1 and CDR2 are SGHRS and YFSETQ. Trimming took 6 bases from V and 4 from J, leaving 22 bases between them. This CDR3 region has 16 residues. CDR3 residues: CASTLSGAGERTEAFF. For the CDR3, the DNA is TGCGCCAGCACCCTCTCCGGGGCAGGGGAACGCACTGAAGCTTTCTTT.

This clone was counted once. The chain is built from TRBV10-2 and TRBJ2-7; D perhaps matches TRBD2 (5 bases). Per the germline V gene, CDR1 is WSHSY and CDR2 is SAAADI. This CDR3 is 14 amino acids long. The V gene lost 6 bases and the J gene lost 1 base, with 13 bases spanning the gap. CDR3 bases: TGCGCCAGCAGGGACCCTGCGGGTTCCTACGAGCAGTACTTC. Protein sequence: CASRDPAGSYEQYF.

The J gene is TRBJ2-5, the V gene TRBV14; no reliable D call. The V and J ends lost 3 bases and 9 bases respectively, with 17 bases between them. Per the germline V gene, CDR1 is SGHDN and CDR2 is FVKESK. This CDR3 spans 14 amino acids. CDR3 loop: CASSQGRTSAAQYF. The CDR3 region has the DNA TGTGCCAGCAGCCAGGGTAGAACCTCCGCGGCCCAGTACTTC.

The chain is built from TRBV19 and TRBJ1-2, with D unclear. V dropped 8 bases and J dropped 1 base, with 8 bases sitting between them. Germline CDR1 and CDR2: LNHDA and SQIVND (reference sequence). The CDR3 totals 12 residues. The CDR3 here is CASYLVNYGYTF. CDR3 nucleotide sequence: TGTGCCAGTTATCTTGTTAACTATGGCTACACCTTC. Supplemented by reference TRBV19 and TRBJ1-2, the full variable domain reads DGGITQSPKYLFRKEGQNVTLSCEQNLNHDAMYWYRQDPGQGLRLIYYSQIVNDFQKGDIAEGYSVSREKKESFPLTVTSAQKNPTAFYLCASYLVNYGYTFGSGTRLTVV.

This CDR3 is CASSQGQGKVNTEAFF. For the CDR3, the DNA is TGTGCCAGCAGCCAAGGACAGGGGAAGGTGAACACTGAAGCTTTCTTT. V usage is TRBV3-1 (or the pseudogene TRBV3-2) and J usage is TRBJ1-1, with TRBD1 identical over 8 bases. Losses at the gene ends were 1 base for V and 0 bases for J; bases not matched to a gene: 4. The CDR3 runs to 16 residues. The germline gives CDR1 LGHDT, CDR2 YNNKEL (reference sequence).

V and J are TRBV18 and TRBJ2-1, with 8 bases identical to TRBD1. V gave up 3 bases and J gave up 5 bases; unmatched junction bases: 3. Germline V CDR1 and CDR2: KGHSH, LQKENI. The CDR3 consists of 14 residues. The CDR3 here is CASSPQGADNEQFF. The CDR3 nucleotides are TGTGCCAGCTCACCGCAGGGGGCGGACAATGAGCAGTTCTTC.

The chain uses TRBV11-2 and TRBJ2-5; D possibly corresponds to TRBD2 (6 bases). Germline V lookup: CDR1 SGHAT, CDR2 FQNNGV. Trimming stripped 2 bases from V and 1 base from J, with 11 bases between. CDR3 length: 15 residues. This chain's CDR3 is CASSLKTGLQETQYF. CDR3 in DNA: TGTGCCAGCAGCTTAAAAACGGGACTCCAAGAGACCCAGTACTTC.

The CDR3 DNA is TGTGCCAGCAAAGACAGGGGAGCTTCACCCCTCCACTTT. It is translated as CASKDRGASPLHF. The gene calls are TRBV7-2 and TRBJ1-6, with 8 bases lining up with TRBD1. Germline values: CDR1 SGHTA, CDR2 FQGNSA. CDR3 length: 13 amino acids. V trimming: 7 bases; J trimming: 9 bases; junction bases outside the gene matches: 5.

The CDR3 here is CASSLLGLLTNEKLFF. The DNA for the CDR3 is TGCGCCAGCAGTCTTCTAGGACTGCTAACTAATGAAAAACTGTTTTTT. The chain links TRBV5-1 to TRBJ1-4; no reliable D call. V was pared by 5 bases and J by 1 base, with 15 bases between. Germline V CDR1 and CDR2: SGHRS, YFSETQ. This CDR3 contains 16 residues.

The V gene is TRBV3-1 (or the pseudogene TRBV3-2), the J gene TRBJ2-5; 12 bases map to TRBD2. The CDR3 sequence is 17 residues long. V shed 5 bases, J shed 2 bases, and the junction held 9 bases outside the gene matches. CDR1 and CDR2 from the germline V gene are LGHDT and YNNKEL (reference sequence). In DNA form, the CDR3 reads TGTGCCAGCAGCAGACTAGCGGGAGATGGGGGGCAAGAGACCCAGTACTTC. Its translation is CASSRLAGDGGQETQYF.

The genes are TRBV2 and TRBJ2-3; D might be TRBD2 (6 bases). V was clipped by 7 bases and J by 6 bases, with 14 bases between them. This CDR3 spans 13 amino acids. Germline V gives CDR1 SNHLY, CDR2 FYNNEI. The CDR3 DNA sequence: TGTGCCAGCATTGCGGATGGGGGGGATACGCAGTATTTT. Protein sequence: CASIADGGDTQYF.